The T cell receptor beta chain described here comes from a study of vaccination effects on CD4 cells after COVID-19. Whole-study findings and limits: Vaccine- and infection-induced clones showed marked clonal contraction late following vaccination.

With respect to this clone: Its matching antigen is unknown.

Method: immunoSEQ multiplex PCR; TCRdb's copy keeps in-frame clones and lacks some. The table records 20,000 to 30,000 clones, more than 75% of them present only once. The CDR3 runs 17 residues. Per the germline V gene, CDR1 is SGHTA and CDR2 is FQGNSA. Losses at the gene ends were 5 bases for V and 0 bases for J; bases not matched to a gene: 12. Before any sequencing was done, the ViraFEST assay used viral peptide pools to expand antigen-specific CD4+ T cells. CD4+ T cells were isolated after 10 days of culture. SARS-CoV-2 infected the person between March and December 2020, as confirmed by PCR. Each well held approximately 2.2 million PBMC cultured with around 10 ug/ml peptides and around 10 IU/ml IL-2.

This chain uses TRBV7-2 with TRBJ2-7; TRBD2 agrees at 8 bases. The source material was CD4+ T cells from PBMCs cultured with HCoV-NL63 spike peptides, sampled before COVID-19 vaccination. The sequence was collected from a human donor who had a prior SARS-CoV-2 infection. The CDR3 loop is CASSPDLLSGGSYEQYF. The DNA for the CDR3 is TGTGCCAGCAGCCCGGACCTACTAAGCGGGGGCTCCTACGAGCAGTACTTC.